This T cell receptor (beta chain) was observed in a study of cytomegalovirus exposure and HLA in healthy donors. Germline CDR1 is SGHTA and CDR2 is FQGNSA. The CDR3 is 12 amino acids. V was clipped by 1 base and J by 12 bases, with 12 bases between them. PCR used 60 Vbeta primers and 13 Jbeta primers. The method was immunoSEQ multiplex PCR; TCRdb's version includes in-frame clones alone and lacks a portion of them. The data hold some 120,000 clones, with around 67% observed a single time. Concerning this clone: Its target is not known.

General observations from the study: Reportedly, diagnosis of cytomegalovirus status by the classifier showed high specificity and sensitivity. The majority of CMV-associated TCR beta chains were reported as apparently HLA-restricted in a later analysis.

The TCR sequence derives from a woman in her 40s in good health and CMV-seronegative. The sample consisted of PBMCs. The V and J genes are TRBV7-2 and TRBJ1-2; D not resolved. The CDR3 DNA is TGTGCCAGCAGCTTAGTAAGGCAGGCCCACACCTTC. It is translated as CASSLVRQAHTF.